The 20 T cell receptor beta chains given below trace back to one sample, sequenced in a study of identical twins. TCRdb itself ran the 5' RACE reads through MiXCR, one entry per CDR3 protein. The sample lists around 480,000 distinct CDR3 sequences, over 12% occurring once. The data were also submitted as part of a second study, on yellow fever vaccine responses in identical twins.

The sequenced material came from CD4+ T cells sorted from blood. The receptor set was obtained from a woman between 18 and 29 years old in good health.

The chain employs TRBV6-2 or TRBV6-3 and TRBJ2-1; no reliable D call. CDR3 length equals 12 residues. CDR1 and CDR2 (germline): MNHEY, SVGEGT. Trimming cost V 0 bases and J 9 bases, with 6 bases left between them. As DNA, the CDR3 is TGTGCCAGCAGTTACTCGTCCCCTGAGCAGTTCTTC. This codes for CASSYSSPEQFF.

This clonotype has only a few counts. The chain links TRBV7-3 to TRBJ2-1; possibly TRBD2 for D (7 bases). V was trimmed by 4 bases and J by 9 bases, leaving 19 bases between them. This CDR3 has 15 residues. CDR1 and CDR2 (germline): SGHTA, FQGTGA. CDR3 sequence: CASSSARGALGEQFF. The CDR3 DNA sequence: TGTGCCAGCAGCTCTGCTCGGGGGGCCTTAGGTGAGCAGTTCTTC.

This clonotype was observed a few times. The chain has TRBV9 and TRBJ2-7; D call uncertain. Germline lookup yields CDR1 SGDLS and CDR2 YYNGEE. V was shortened by 0 bases and J by 2 bases, with 6 bases between the two germline ends. The CDR3 covers 13 residues. DNA for the CDR3: TGTGCCAGCAGCGTAGTTCGGCCCTACGAGCAGTACTTC. Translation gives CASSVVRPYEQYF.

The table lists this clonotype with many counts. The chain has TRBV7-9 and TRBJ2-3; D ambiguous. The CDR3 sequence is 13 residues long. Per germline, CDR1 SEHNR and CDR2 FQNEAQ (reference sequence). Trimming left V 2 bases short and J 3 bases short, with 6 bases between. This chain's CDR3 is CASSLMVTDTQYF. CDR3 sequence (DNA): TGTGCCAGCAGCTTAATGGTTACAGATACGCAGTATTTT. Combining the CDR3 with reference TRBV7-9 and TRBJ2-3 gives the whole variable domain DTGVSQNPRHKITKRGQNVTFRCDPISEHNRLYWYRQTLGQGPEFLTYFQNEAQLEKSRLLSDRFSAERPKGSFSTLEIQRTEQGDSAMYLCASSLMVTDTQYFGPGTRLTVL.

This chain links TRBV30 with TRBJ2-4; 8 nucleotides agree with TRBD1. V lost 7 bases and J lost 8; bases outside the gene matches: 7. The CDR3 totals 12 residues. CDR1 is GTSNPN, CDR2 SVGIG, per germline (reference sequence). CDR3 nucleotides: TGTGCCTTCGACAGGGGAGGAGACATTCAGTACTTC. As protein: CAFDRGGDIQYF. The full variable domain, rest sourced from reference TRBV30 and TRBJ2-4, is SQTIHQWPATLVQPVGSPLSLECTVEGTSNPNLYWYRQAAGRGLQLLFYSVGIGQISSEVPQNLSASRPQDRQFILSSKKLLLSDSGFYLCAFDRGGDIQYFGAGTRLSVL.

The CDR3 reads CASSQVDNYGYTF. For the CDR3, the DNA is TGCGCCAGCAGCCAAGTGGATAACTATGGCTACACCTTC. This chain connects TRBV4-1 to TRBJ1-2, with D unclear. The ends were cut back, 1 base at V and 1 base at J, with 4 bases in the middle. Germline values: CDR1 MGHRA, CDR2 YSYEKL. The CDR3 has 13 residues.

The chain combines TRBV25-1 with TRBJ2-7; D might be TRBD1 or TRBD2, each matching 6 bases. This CDR3 contains 15 residues. Germline CDR1 is MGHDK and CDR2 is SYGVNS. V lost 2 bases and J 5 bases, leaving 16 bases between the germline ends. The CDR3 loop is CASSEGQTRAHEQYF. CDR3 nucleotide sequence: TGTGCCAGCAGTGAAGGACAGACTAGAGCCCACGAGCAGTACTTC.

The chain links TRBV18 to TRBJ2-5; a weak D match, TRBD2 (6 bases). The CDR3 covers 14 residues. Germline-derived CDR1 and CDR2 are KGHSH and LQKENI. The V end lost 3 bases, the J end lost 9 bases, and 17 bases lay between the germline ends. The CDR3 coding sequence is TGTGCCAGCTCACCCGGGACTGACCTCAACGCCCAGTACTTC. Its protein product is CASSPGTDLNAQYF.

This rearrangement joins TRBV7-9 to TRBJ1-4, with 8 positions matching TRBD1. Germline V gene sequence: CDR1 SEHNR, CDR2 FQNEAQ (reference sequence). After removal of 4 bases from V and 4 bases from J, the junction contained 5 bases not matched to a gene. The CDR3 spans 15 residues. This chain's CDR3 is CASSWSGQGNEKLFF. CDR3 sequence (DNA): TGTGCCAGCAGCTGGTCTGGACAGGGTAATGAAAAACTGTTTTTT. The full variable domain, with the rest looked up from reference TRBV7-9 and TRBJ1-4, is DTGVSQNPRHKITKRGQNVTFRCDPISEHNRLYWYRQTLGQGPEFLTYFQNEAQLEKSRLLSDRFSAERPKGSFSTLEIQRTEQGDSAMYLCASSWSGQGNEKLFFGSGTQLSVL.

The CDR3: CASWGGRNQPQHF. CDR3 nucleotides: TGTGCCAGCTGGGGAGGGCGCAATCAGCCCCAGCATTTT. This rearrangement joins TRBV6-1 to TRBJ1-5; the D is unclear. CDR1 is MNHNS, CDR2 SASEGT, per germline. The V end lost 8 bases, the J end lost 2 bases, and 10 bases lay between the germline ends. The CDR3 has 13 amino acids.

V gene TRBV28 combines with J gene TRBJ2-1; TRBD2 matches at 14 bases. The CDR3 length is 17 residues. With V trimmed by 7 bases and J by 0 bases, 5 bases remained unmatched. The germline gives CDR1 MDHEN, CDR2 SYDVKM. The CDR3 loop reads CASTRTSGGSSYNEQFF. The CDR3 DNA reads as TGTGCCAGCACCCGGACTAGCGGGGGGAGCTCCTACAATGAGCAGTTCTTC.

This clonotype was seen more than once but under ten times. This rearrangement joins TRBV4-1 to TRBJ2-7; D possibly corresponds to TRBD2 (5 bases). CDR1 is MGHRA, CDR2 YSYEKL, per germline. V gave up 0 bases and J gave up 2 bases, with 11 bases separating them. This CDR3 has 15 amino acids. Here the CDR3 DNA reads TGCGCCAGCAGCCAAGATCGGGGAACAACCTACGAGCAGTACTTC. Protein: CASSQDRGTTYEQYF.

The rearrangement links TRBV6-2 or TRBV6-3 to TRBJ2-5, with D uncertain. The CDR3 loop spans 15 amino acids. In germline, CDR1 is MNHEY, CDR2 SVGEGT. Trimming left V 2 bases short and J 1 base short, with 11 bases between. The CDR3: CASSYGLVGQETQYF. DNA of the CDR3: TGTGCCAGCAGTTACGGGCTTGTCGGCCAAGAGACCCAGTACTTC.

This clonotype appeared a few times. V and J are TRBV19 and TRBJ2-1; 8 bases align to TRBD2. J was trimmed by 3 bases and V by 6 bases; bases with no gene match: 7. Germline lookup yields CDR1 LNHDA and CDR2 SQIVND (reference sequence). The CDR3 runs 15 residues. CDR3 loop: CASRYGGGGYNEQFF. The CDR3, as DNA: TGTGCCAGTAGGTACGGGGGGGGAGGCTACAATGAGCAGTTCTTC.

This chain joins TRBV20-1 and TRBJ2-2; D gene unclear. V was cut by 3 bases and J by 6 bases, with 17 bases left in between. This CDR3 has 15 residues. Germline CDR1 DFQATT, CDR2 SNEGSKA (reference sequence). In DNA form, the CDR3 reads TGCAGTGCTAGTAGCCATGTCATGGTCCCCGGGGAGCTGTTTTTT. Translating it yields CSASSHVMVPGELFF.

This clonotype appeared a few times. This chain joins TRBV20-1 and TRBJ2-3; perhaps TRBD2 as D (6 bases). Germline V gene sequence: CDR1 DFQATT, CDR2 SNEGSKA (reference sequence). CDR3 length equals 13 residues. The V end lost 5 bases, the J end lost 10 bases, and 19 bases lay between the germline ends. The CDR3 loop is CSAGGLGHVAQYF. The CDR3 region has the DNA TGCAGTGCTGGGGGACTGGGTCACGTTGCGCAGTATTTT.

This clonotype has just a few counts. The rearrangement joins TRBV10-2 to TRBJ2-7, with D tentatively TRBD2 (7 bases). V was pared by 3 bases and J by 6 bases, with 9 bases between. This CDR3 is built from 12 residues. Germline V gene sequence: CDR1 WSHSY, CDR2 SAAADI. In nucleotides, the CDR3 is TGCGCCAGCAGTGAAGGGGGGGGCGAGCAGTACTTC. Amino acid sequence: CASSEGGGEQYF.

The sample holds a few counts of this clonotype. The rearrangement links TRBV6-2 or TRBV6-3 to TRBJ2-1; TRBD2 agrees at 8 bases. Germline V lookup: CDR1 MNHEY, CDR2 SVGEGT. Trimming at V came to 2 bases and at J to 8 bases, leaving 8 bases not matched to a gene. The CDR3 is 15 amino acids. The CDR3 DNA follows: TGTGCCAGCAGTTACGTTGGACTAGCCTTGGATGAGCAGTTCTTC. This gives the protein CASSYVGLALDEQFF.

The chain is built from TRBV7-6 and TRBJ2-2; tentative D call: TRBD1 (6 bases). The germline V and J ends were trimmed by 2 bases and 2 bases, with 12 bases remaining between them. This CDR3 has 16 amino acids. Per germline, CDR1 SGHVS and CDR2 FNYEAQ. DNA of the CDR3: TGTGCCAGCAGCTTATTAGGCAGGGGAAACACCGGGGAGCTGTTTTTT. Its protein product is CASSLLGRGNTGELFF.

This clonotype was detected a few times. CDR3 loop: CASSVDGTGRYYEQFF. DNA for the CDR3: TGTGCCAGCAGCGTAGATGGGACAGGGAGATACTATGAGCAGTTCTTC. This chain links TRBV9 with TRBJ2-1, with 9 bases identical to TRBD1. This CDR3 contains 16 residues. The germline gives CDR1 SGDLS, CDR2 YYNGEE. J lost 8 bases, V lost 0 bases, and 9 bases had no gene match.